This T cell receptor (beta chain) was identified during a study of tissue T cells after allogeneic stem cell transplantation. Using immunoSEQ multiplex PCR, the repertoire was profiled, and TCRdb retains in-frame clones only, with some absent. Of 8,500 to 9,500 clones listed, approximately 47% are singletons. This clone has only a few counts. Gene names follow the mouse nomenclature. Read data end 1 residue before the CDR3 end; the end is taken from the germline J gene. V trimming: 2 bases; J trimming: 3 bases; junction bases outside the gene matches: 3. Germline CDR1 and CDR2: SGHSA and FRNQAP. This CDR3 is built from 15 residues. Noted time point: mouse harvest day 7 after allogeneic transplant. Tail vein injection delivered 10^7 T-cell-depleted bone marrow cells and 10^6 splenic CD5+ T cells.

This receptor was identified in a female BALB/c mouse given C57BL/6 T cells with graft-versus-host disease after an allogeneic hematopoietic cell transplant. The chain recombines TRBV16 with TRBJ2-1; 8 bases are shared with TRBD2. Sequencing was done on a sample of gut tissue. The part of the CDR3 DNA that was read is TGTGCAAGCAGCTTAATTGGGGGGGGCTATGCTGAGCAGTTC. Translated, it gives CASSLIGGGYAEQF. The full CDR3 protein is CASSLIGGGYAEQFF.